Below are 5 T cell receptor beta chains sequenced from a single sample in a study of beta chain features in type 1 diabetes. Study-wide points: Patients with Type 1 diabetes showed moderately but significantly shorter TCRB CDR3s in all four CD4+ subsets.

As every portion of the isolated RNA was reverse transcribed, the sequencing read expressed TCRB transcripts. The repertoire was sequenced with immunoSEQ multiplex PCR; TCRdb's copy has only in-frame clones and lacks some. The sample lists about 740,000 clones; 13% were seen once. Their recognized antigens are unknown. The specimen was naive CD4+ T cells from blood. The receptors stem from a man in his late teens or twenties with type 1 diabetes.

This chain links TRBV6-6 with TRBJ1-4; 7 positions match TRBD1. Germline trimming cut 3 bases from V and 4 bases from J; bases unmatched to any gene: 5. The CDR3 is made up of 15 amino acids. Germline V gene data show CDR1 as MNHNY and CDR2 as SVGAGI (reference sequence). This chain's CDR3 is CASSYGTASNEKLFF. The CDR3 nucleotides are TGTGCCAGCAGTTATGGGACAGCTAGTAATGAAAAACTGTTTTTT.

This chain links TRBV15 with TRBJ1-2; 9 nucleotides line up with TRBD1. The germline V gene has CDR1 LNHNV and CDR2 YYDKDF (reference sequence). J gave up 5 bases and V 0 bases, and 7 bases lay outside the gene matches. The CDR3 sequence is 16 residues long. The CDR3 loop reads CATSRERDRDGYGYTF. The CDR3, as DNA: TGTGCCACCAGCAGAGAACGGGACAGGGATGGGTATGGCTACACCTTC.

Worth noting for this clone: The sample carries other DNA sequences with the same CDR3. The J gene is TRBJ2-3, the V gene TRBV7-9; D is undetermined. V lost 5 bases, J lost 1 base, and 10 bases lay in between. Germline V gives CDR1 SEHNR, CDR2 FQNEAQ (reference sequence). CDR3 length: 14 amino acids. The CDR3 nucleotides are TGTGCCAGCAGCCTGCGAGAAGGCACAGATACGCAGTATTTT. Encoded protein: CASSLREGTDTQYF.

The table lists this clone with many counts. The chain links TRBV23-1 to TRBJ2-6; weak D call: TRBD1 (6 bases). TRBV23-1 is identified as an open reading frame with a role that is uncertain. The CDR3 spans 16 residues. Trimming removed 0 bases at V and 0 bases at J, with 6 bases between. CDR3 residues: CASSQSRGSGANVLTF. In nucleotides, the CDR3 is TGCGCCAGCAGTCAATCCAGGGGCTCTGGGGCCAACGTCCTGACTTTC.

This clone was seen more than once but under ten times. The chain carries TRBV30 and TRBJ1-2; the D is unclear. CDR3 size: 14 residues. V was cut by 4 bases and J by 5 bases, with 17 bases left in between. Germline V CDR1 and CDR2: GTSNPN, SVGIG (reference sequence). The CDR3 reads CAWNLAGDGYGYTF. In DNA form, the CDR3 reads TGTGCCTGGAATCTGGCCGGGGATGGATATGGCTACACCTTC.